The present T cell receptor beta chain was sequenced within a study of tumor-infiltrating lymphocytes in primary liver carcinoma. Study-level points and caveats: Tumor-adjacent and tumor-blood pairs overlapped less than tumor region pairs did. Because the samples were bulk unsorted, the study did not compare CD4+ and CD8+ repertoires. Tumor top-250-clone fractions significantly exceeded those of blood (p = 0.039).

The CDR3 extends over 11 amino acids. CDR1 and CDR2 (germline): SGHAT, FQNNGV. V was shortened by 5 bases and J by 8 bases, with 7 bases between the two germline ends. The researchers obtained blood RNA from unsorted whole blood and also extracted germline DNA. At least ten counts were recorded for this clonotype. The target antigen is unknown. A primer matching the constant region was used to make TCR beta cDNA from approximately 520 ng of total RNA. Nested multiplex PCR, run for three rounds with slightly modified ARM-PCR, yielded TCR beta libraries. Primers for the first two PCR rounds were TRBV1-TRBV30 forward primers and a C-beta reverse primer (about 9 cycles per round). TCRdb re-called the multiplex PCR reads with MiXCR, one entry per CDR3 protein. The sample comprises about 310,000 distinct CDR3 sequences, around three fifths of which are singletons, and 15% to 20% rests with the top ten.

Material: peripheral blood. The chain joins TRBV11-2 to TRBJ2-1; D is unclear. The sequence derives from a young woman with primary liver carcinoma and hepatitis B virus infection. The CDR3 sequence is CASSPGYEQFF. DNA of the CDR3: TGTGCCAGCAGCCCTGGGTATGAGCAGTTCTTC.